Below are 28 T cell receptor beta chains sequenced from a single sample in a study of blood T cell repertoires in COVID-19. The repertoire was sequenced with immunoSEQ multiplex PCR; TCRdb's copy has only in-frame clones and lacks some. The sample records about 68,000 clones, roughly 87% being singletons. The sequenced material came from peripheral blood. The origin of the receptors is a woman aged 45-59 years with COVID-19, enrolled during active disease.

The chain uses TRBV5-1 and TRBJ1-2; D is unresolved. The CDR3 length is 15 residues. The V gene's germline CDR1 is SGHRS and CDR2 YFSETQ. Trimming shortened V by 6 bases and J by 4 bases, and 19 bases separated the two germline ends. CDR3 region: CASKVGEGVFYGYTF. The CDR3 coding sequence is TGCGCCAGCAAAGTTGGGGAGGGTGTCTTCTATGGCTACACCTTC.

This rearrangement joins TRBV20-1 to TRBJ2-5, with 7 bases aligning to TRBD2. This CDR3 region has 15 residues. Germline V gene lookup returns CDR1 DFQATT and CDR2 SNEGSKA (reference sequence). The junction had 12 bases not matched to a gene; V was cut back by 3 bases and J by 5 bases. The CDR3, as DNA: TGCAGTGCTAGTCTGAGCGGGGTGGGTACTGAGACCCAGTACTTC. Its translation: CSASLSGVGTETQYF.

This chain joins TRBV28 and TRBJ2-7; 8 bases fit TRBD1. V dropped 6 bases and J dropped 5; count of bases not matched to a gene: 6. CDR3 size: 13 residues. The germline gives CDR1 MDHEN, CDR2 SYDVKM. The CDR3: CASRTGGRNEQYF. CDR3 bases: TGTGCCAGCAGAACAGGGGGTAGGAACGAGCAGTACTTC. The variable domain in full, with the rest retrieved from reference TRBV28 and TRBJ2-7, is DVKVTQSSRYLVKRTGEKVFLECVQDMDHENMFWYRQDPGLGLRLIYFSYDVKMKEKGDIPEGYSVSREKKERFSLILESASTNQTSMYLCASRTGGRNEQYFGPGTRLTVT.

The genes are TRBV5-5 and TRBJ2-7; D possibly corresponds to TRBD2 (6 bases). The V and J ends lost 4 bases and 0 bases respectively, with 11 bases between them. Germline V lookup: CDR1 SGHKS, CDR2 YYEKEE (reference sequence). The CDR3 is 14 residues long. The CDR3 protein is CASSHVAASYEQYF. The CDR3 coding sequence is TGTGCCAGCAGCCATGTAGCGGCCTCCTACGAGCAGTACTTC.

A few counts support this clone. In nucleotides, the CDR3 is TGTGCCAGCAGCTCCCGAAGCGATTACTATGGCTACACCTTC. Its translation: CASSSRSDYYGYTF. The chain has TRBV11-3 and TRBJ1-2; D remains unclear. Trimming cost V 4 bases and J 3 bases, with 12 bases left between them. Germline CDR1 SGHNT, CDR2 YENEEA. The CDR3 runs 14 residues. The variable domain in full, completed from reference TRBV11-3 and TRBJ1-2, reads EAGVVQSPRYKIIEKKQPVAFWCNPISGHNTLYWYLQNLGQGPELLIRYENEEAVDDSQLPKDRFSAERLKGVDSTLKIQPAELGDSAVYLCASSSRSDYYGYTFGSGTRLTVV.

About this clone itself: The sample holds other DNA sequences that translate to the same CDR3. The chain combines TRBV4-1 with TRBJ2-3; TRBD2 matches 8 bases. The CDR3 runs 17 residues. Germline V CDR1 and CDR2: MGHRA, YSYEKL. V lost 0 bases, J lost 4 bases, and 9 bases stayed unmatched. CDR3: CASSQETSGNRADTQYF. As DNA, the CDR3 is TGCGCCAGCAGCCAAGAAACTAGCGGCAACCGCGCAGATACGCAGTATTTT.

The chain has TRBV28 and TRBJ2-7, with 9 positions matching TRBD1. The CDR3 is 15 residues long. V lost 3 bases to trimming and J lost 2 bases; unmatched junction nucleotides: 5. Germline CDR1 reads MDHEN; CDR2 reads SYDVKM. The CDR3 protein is CASSLMDRGPYEQYF. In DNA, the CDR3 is TGTGCCAGCAGTTTGATGGACAGGGGCCCCTACGAGCAGTACTTC.

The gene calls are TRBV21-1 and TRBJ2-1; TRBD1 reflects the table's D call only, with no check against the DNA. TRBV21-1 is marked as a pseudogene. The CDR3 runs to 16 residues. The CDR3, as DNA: TGTGCCAGCAGCAAAGCGCCAGGGACAGGGAACAATGAGCAGTTCTTC. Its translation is CASSKAPGTGNNEQFF.

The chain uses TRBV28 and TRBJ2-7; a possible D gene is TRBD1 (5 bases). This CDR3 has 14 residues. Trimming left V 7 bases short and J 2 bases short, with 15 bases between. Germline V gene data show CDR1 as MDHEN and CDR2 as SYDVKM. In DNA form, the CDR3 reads TGTGCCAGCACCCTCACAGGAACCCCCTACGAGCAGTACTTC. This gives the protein CASTLTGTPYEQYF.

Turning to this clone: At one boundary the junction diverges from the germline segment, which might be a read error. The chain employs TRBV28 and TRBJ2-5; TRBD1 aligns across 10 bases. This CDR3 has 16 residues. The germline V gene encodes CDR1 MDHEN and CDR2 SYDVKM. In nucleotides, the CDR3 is TGTGCCAGCAGATTATTCGGGACAGGGGAAAAAGAGACCCAGTACTTC. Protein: CASRLFGTGEKETQYF.

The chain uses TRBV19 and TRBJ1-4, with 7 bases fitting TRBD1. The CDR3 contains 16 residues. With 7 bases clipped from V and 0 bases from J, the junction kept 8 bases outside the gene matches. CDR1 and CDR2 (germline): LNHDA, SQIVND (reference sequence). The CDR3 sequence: CASIGQDAATNEKLFF. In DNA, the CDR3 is TGTGCCAGTATAGGACAGGACGCTGCAACTAATGAAAAACTGTTTTTT.

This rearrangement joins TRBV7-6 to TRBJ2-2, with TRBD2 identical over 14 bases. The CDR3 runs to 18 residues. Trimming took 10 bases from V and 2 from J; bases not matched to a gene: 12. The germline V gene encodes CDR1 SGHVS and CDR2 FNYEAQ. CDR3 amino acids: CATPSPGLAGGNTGELFF. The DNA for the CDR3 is TGTGCCACCCCTTCACCAGGACTAGCGGGAGGAAACACCGGGGAGCTGTTTTTT.

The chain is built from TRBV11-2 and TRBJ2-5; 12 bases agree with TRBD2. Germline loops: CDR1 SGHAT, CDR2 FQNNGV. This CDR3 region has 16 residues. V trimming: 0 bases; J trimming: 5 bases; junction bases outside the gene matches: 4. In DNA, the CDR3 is TGTGCCAGCAGCTTAGAACTAGCGGGAGGCCGGGAGACCCAGTACTTC. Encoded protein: CASSLELAGGRETQYF.

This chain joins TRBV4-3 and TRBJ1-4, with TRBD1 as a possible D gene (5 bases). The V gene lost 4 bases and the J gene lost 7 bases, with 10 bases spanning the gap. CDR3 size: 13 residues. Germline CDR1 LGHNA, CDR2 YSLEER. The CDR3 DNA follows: TGCGCCAGCAGCCCCAATCAGGGTGAAAAACTGTTTTTT. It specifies CASSPNQGEKLFF.

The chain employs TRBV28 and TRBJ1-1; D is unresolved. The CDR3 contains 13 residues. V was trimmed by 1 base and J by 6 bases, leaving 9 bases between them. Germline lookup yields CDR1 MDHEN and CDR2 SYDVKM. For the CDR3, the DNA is TGTGCCAGCAGTTTATACGTACAGTCTGAAGCTTTCTTT. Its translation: CASSLYVQSEAFF.

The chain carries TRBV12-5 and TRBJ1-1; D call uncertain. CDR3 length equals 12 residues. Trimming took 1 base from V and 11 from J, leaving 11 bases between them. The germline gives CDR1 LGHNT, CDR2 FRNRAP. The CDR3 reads CASGLGAGTAFF. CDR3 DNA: TGTGCTAGTGGTTTGGGGGCAGGCACGGCTTTCTTT. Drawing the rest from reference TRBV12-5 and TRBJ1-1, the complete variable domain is DARVTQTPRHKVTEMGQEVTMRCQPILGHNTVFWYRQTMMQGLELLAYFRNRAPLDDSGMPKDRFSAEMPDATLATLKIQPSEPRDSAVYFCASGLGAGTAFFGQGTRLTVV.

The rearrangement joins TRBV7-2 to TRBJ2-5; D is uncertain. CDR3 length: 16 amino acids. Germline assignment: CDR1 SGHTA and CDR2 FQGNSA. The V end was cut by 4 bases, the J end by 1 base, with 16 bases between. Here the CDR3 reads CASSSQARGSQETQYF. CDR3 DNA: TGTGCCAGCAGCTCCCAAGCTCGAGGTTCCCAAGAGACCCAGTACTTC. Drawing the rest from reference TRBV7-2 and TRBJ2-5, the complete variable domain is GAGVSQSPSNKVTEKGKDVELRCDPISGHTALYWYRQSLGQGLEFLIYFQGNSAPDKSGLPSDRFSAERTGGSVSTLTIQRTQQEDSAVYLCASSSQARGSQETQYFGPGTRLLVL.

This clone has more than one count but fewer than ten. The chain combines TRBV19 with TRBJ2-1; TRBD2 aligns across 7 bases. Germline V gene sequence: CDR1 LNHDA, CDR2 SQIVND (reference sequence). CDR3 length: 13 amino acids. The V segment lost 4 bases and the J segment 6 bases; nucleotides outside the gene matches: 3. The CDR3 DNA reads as TGTGCCAGTAGTACCGGACTAGTCAATGAGCAGTTCTTC. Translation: CASSTGLVNEQFF. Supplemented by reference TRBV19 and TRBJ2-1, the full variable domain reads DGGITQSPKYLFRKEGQNVTLSCEQNLNHDAMYWYRQDPGQGLRLIYYSQIVNDFQKGDIAEGYSVSREKKESFPLTVTSAQKNPTAFYLCASSTGLVNEQFFGPGTRLTVL.

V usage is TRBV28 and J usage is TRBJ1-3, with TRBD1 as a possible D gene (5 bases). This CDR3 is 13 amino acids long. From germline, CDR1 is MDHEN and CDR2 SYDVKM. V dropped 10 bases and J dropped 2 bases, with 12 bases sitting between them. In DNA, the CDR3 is TGTGCCACCTCAGGGTGGGCTGGAAACACCATATATTTT. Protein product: CATSGWAGNTIYF.

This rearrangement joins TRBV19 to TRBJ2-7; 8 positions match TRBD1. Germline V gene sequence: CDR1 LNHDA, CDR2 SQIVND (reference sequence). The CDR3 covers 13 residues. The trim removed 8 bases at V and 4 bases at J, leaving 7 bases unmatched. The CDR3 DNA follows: TGTGCCAGTCGCCAGGGGGCAGGTTACGAGCAGTACTTC. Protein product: CASRQGAGYEQYF.

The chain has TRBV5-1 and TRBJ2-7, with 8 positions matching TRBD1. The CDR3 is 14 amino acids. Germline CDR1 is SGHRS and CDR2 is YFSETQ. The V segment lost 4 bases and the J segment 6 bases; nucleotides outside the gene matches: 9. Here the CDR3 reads CASSLRTGLTEQYF. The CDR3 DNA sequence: TGCGCCAGCAGCCTAAGGACAGGGCTCACCGAGCAGTACTTC.

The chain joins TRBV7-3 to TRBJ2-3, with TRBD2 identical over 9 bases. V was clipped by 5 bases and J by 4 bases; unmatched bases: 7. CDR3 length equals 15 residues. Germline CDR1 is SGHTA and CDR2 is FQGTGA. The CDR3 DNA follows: TGTGCCAGCAGCGTGGGACTAGCATGGTCAGATACGCAGTATTTT. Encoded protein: CASSVGLAWSDTQYF.

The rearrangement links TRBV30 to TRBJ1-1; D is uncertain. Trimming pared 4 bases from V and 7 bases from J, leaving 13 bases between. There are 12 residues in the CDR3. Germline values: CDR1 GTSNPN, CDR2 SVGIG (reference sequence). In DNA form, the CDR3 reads TGTGCCTGGAAGGGCAGCGAGGGTGAAGCTTTCTTT. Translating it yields CAWKGSEGEAFF.

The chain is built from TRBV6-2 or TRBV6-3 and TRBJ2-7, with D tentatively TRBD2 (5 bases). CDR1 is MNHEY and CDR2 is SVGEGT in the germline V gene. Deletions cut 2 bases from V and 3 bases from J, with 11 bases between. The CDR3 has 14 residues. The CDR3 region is CASSYLSRDYEQYF. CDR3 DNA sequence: TGTGCCAGCAGTTACCTATCTCGGGACTACGAGCAGTACTTC.

The CDR3, as DNA: TGTGCCAGCAGCTTGGGACAGCTCCTCTACAATGAGCAGTTCTTC. Its protein is CASSLGQLLYNEQFF. This chain links TRBV11-1 with TRBJ2-1; 7 bases agree with TRBD1. Trimming took 3 bases from V and 3 from J; bases not matched to a gene: 5. The CDR3 consists of 15 residues. The germline V gene encodes CDR1 SGHAT and CDR2 FQDESV (reference sequence).

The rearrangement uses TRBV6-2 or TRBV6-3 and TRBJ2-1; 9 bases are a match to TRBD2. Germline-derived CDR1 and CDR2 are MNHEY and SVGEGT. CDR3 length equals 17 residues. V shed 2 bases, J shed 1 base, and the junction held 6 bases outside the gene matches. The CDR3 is CASSYGPSGTSYNEQFF. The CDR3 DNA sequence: TGTGCCAGCAGTTACGGGCCTAGCGGGACTTCCTACAATGAGCAGTTCTTC.

The CDR3 sequence: CATSRPGTATNYGYTF. The CDR3 DNA sequence: TGTGCCACCAGCAGACCCGGGACAGCCACTAACTATGGCTACACCTTC. The chain has TRBV15 and TRBJ1-2; 7 nucleotides agree with TRBD1. The CDR3 is made up of 16 amino acids. Germline values: CDR1 LNHNV, CDR2 YYDKDF (reference sequence). V lost 2 bases, J lost 0 bases, and 6 bases stayed unmatched.

CDR3: CASSLISGQRAFTGELFF. The CDR3, as DNA: TGTGCCAGCAGCTTAATATCGGGACAGAGAGCTTTCACCGGGGAGCTGTTTTTT. The chain joins TRBV7-2 to TRBJ2-2, with 7 nucleotides matching TRBD1. The CDR3 has 18 amino acids. V lost 2 bases and J lost 4; bases outside the gene matches: 13. CDR1 SGHTA and CDR2 FQGNSA come from the germline V gene.